A single sample is the source of the 29 T cell receptor beta chains below, sequenced in a study of blood T cell repertoires in COVID-19. The data were produced by immunoSEQ multiplex PCR, yet TCRdb's version contains in-frame clones alone and is incomplete. The sample lists about 62,000 clones, roughly 89% occurring once. Sequences were obtained from peripheral blood. The receptors come from a woman aged 80 or over with acute or convalescent COVID-19.

This sequence joins TRBV7-9 and TRBJ2-2; possible D gene TRBD1, 5 bases. V was pared by 3 bases and J by 1 base, with 6 bases between. CDR3 length: 14 residues. Looked up from germline, CDR1 is SEHNR and CDR2 is FQNEAQ (reference sequence). For the CDR3, the DNA is TGTGCCAGCAGCTTGGACAAGAACACCGGGGAGCTGTTTTTT. Amino acid sequence: CASSLDKNTGELFF.

The chain is built from TRBV18 and TRBJ1-1; 7 bases match TRBD1. The CDR3 is 16 residues long. Germline trimming cut 5 bases from V and 0 bases from J; bases unmatched to any gene: 9. Germline V gene data show CDR1 as KGHSH and CDR2 as LQKENI. The CDR3 here is CASSETDRPMNTEAFF. The CDR3 DNA is TGTGCCAGCTCAGAAACGGACAGGCCGATGAACACTGAAGCTTTCTTT.

The CDR3 loop is CASSRRQGFGGETQYF. CDR3 sequence (DNA): TGCGCCAGCAGCCGTAGGCAGGGTTTCGGCGGAGAGACCCAGTACTTC. This sequence joins TRBV5-1 and TRBJ2-5; perhaps TRBD1 as D (5 bases). Germline CDR1 SGHRS, CDR2 YFSETQ. Between the trimmed V and J ends, which lost 4 bases and 4 bases, there was a span of 20 bases. This CDR3 is built from 16 residues.

The rearrangement uses TRBV19 and TRBJ1-6; D remains unclear. CDR1 and CDR2 (germline): LNHDA, SQIVND (reference sequence). Trimming pared 1 base from V and 5 bases from J, leaving 9 bases between. The CDR3 is 15 residues long. This CDR3 is CASSIVSGNNSPLHF. CDR3 in DNA: TGTGCCAGTAGTATAGTATCGGGGAATAATTCACCCCTCCACTTT.

The chain has TRBV27 and TRBJ2-2; weak D call: TRBD2 (5 bases). Trimming shortened V by 6 bases and J by 3 bases, and 11 bases separated the two germline ends. This CDR3 contains 14 residues. Germline V lookup: CDR1 MNHEY, CDR2 SMNVEV (reference sequence). CDR3 sequence: CASRSFGDTGELFF. The CDR3, as DNA: TGTGCCAGCAGATCATTCGGGGACACCGGGGAGCTGTTTTTT.

This rearrangement joins TRBV18 to TRBJ1-1; 7 nucleotides line up with TRBD1. Per germline, CDR1 KGHSH and CDR2 LQKENI. Unmatched junction bases numbered 10, after V lost 3 bases and J lost 3 bases. CDR3 length: 16 residues. As DNA, the CDR3 is TGTGCCAGCTCACCTCTGTCTCTCGGACAGGACACTGAAGCTTTCTTT. Translation: CASSPLSLGQDTEAFF.

This clone has only a few counts. The chain employs TRBV5-1 and TRBJ1-2; TRBD1 is a possible D gene (5 bases). The V gene lost 4 bases and the J gene lost 3 bases, with 10 bases spanning the gap. CDR3 length: 13 amino acids. Germline values: CDR1 SGHRS, CDR2 YFSETQ. The CDR3 protein is CASSTTGDYGYTF. Written as DNA, the CDR3 is TGCGCCAGCAGCACAACAGGAGACTATGGCTACACCTTC.

V and J are TRBV28 and TRBJ1-1; 7 bases match TRBD1. In germline, CDR1 is MDHEN, CDR2 SYDVKM. V was clipped by 4 bases and J by 9 bases; unmatched bases: 8. The CDR3 has 13 residues. Here the CDR3 reads CASSSGEGAKAFF. In DNA form, the CDR3 reads TGTGCCAGCAGTTCGGGAGAGGGGGCCAAAGCTTTCTTT.

This chain connects TRBV9 to TRBJ2-5; 12 bases map to TRBD1. After removal of 4 bases from V and 4 bases from J, the junction contained 8 bases not matched to a gene. This CDR3 has 16 residues. Germline V gene sequence: CDR1 SGDLS, CDR2 YYNGEE. The CDR3 coding sequence is TGTGCCAGCAGCAAGCGGGACAGGGGGCAGGGAGAGACCCAGTACTTC. Its translation: CASSKRDRGQGETQYF.

Concerning this clone: The junction differs from germline at one of its ends, possibly a read error. The rearrangement uses TRBV15 and TRBJ2-7, with a tentative D call TRBD2 (5 bases). Germline values: CDR1 LNHNV, CDR2 YYDKDF (reference sequence). The CDR3 runs 18 residues. The CDR3, as DNA: TGTGCCACCAGCCGAGATCGAACCTCCCGGACTGCCTCCCACGAGCAGTACTTC. The encoded protein is CATSRDRTSRTASHEQYF.

This clone was seen a handful of times. The chain has TRBV30 and TRBJ1-1; no definite D call. Germline V gene data show CDR1 as GTSNPN and CDR2 as SVGIG (reference sequence). V shed 2 bases and J shed 8 bases, with 15 bases lying between them. CDR3 length equals 13 residues. The CDR3 sequence: CAWSSMENSEAFF. The DNA for the CDR3 is TGTGCCTGGAGTTCTATGGAGAATTCCGAAGCTTTCTTT.

The chain couples TRBV27 to TRBJ2-7, with a weak D call TRBD2 (6 bases). Trimming cost V 2 bases and J 2 bases, with 13 bases left between them. The CDR3 is 15 amino acids. CDR1 is MNHEY, CDR2 SMNVEV, per germline (reference sequence). The CDR3 DNA reads TGTGCCAGCAGTTTACAGGGTAGCGGAGCCTACGAGCAGTACTTC. It translates to CASSLQGSGAYEQYF.

The chain combines TRBV7-9 with TRBJ2-1; D remains unclear. Per the germline V gene, CDR1 is SEHNR and CDR2 is FQNEAQ (reference sequence). Trimming took off 5 bases at V and 6 bases at J, with 5 bases between the two ends. The CDR3 extends over 11 amino acids. The chain's CDR3 is CASSPFNEQFF. In DNA, the CDR3 is TGTGCCAGCAGCCCATTCAATGAGCAGTTCTTC.

The chain uses TRBV19 and TRBJ1-2, with TRBD1 identical over 8 bases. CDR1 is LNHDA, CDR2 SQIVND, per germline (reference sequence). V shed 4 bases, J shed 7 bases, and the junction held 11 bases outside the gene matches. This CDR3 has 15 residues. The CDR3 loop is CASSTHQGAVGGYTF. The DNA for the CDR3 is TGTGCCAGTAGTACTCATCAGGGGGCCGTCGGTGGCTACACCTTC.

The chain combines TRBV18 with TRBJ1-2, with D uncertain. Trimming removed 6 bases at V and 4 bases at J, with 12 bases between. The CDR3 covers 13 residues. Germline V gene data show CDR1 as KGHSH and CDR2 as LQKENI. The CDR3: CASSEEEFYGYTF. The CDR3 nucleotides are TGTGCCAGCTCGGAGGAAGAATTCTATGGCTACACCTTC.

The chain employs TRBV4-1 and TRBJ2-7; D is ambiguous. V was cut by 0 bases and J by 3 bases, with 12 bases left in between. The CDR3 sequence is 15 residues long. The V gene's germline CDR1 is MGHRA and CDR2 YSYEKL. The CDR3 DNA sequence: TGCGCCAGCAGCCAAGACTGGTGGAGAAGCTACGAGCAGTACTTC. Translated: CASSQDWWRSYEQYF.

The CDR3 reads CASMRAPGQSSGNTIYF. The CDR3 region has the DNA TGTGCCAGCATGCGGGCTCCCGGCCAGAGCTCTGGAAACACCATATATTTT. The chain carries TRBV2 and TRBJ1-3; D not certain. With 7 bases removed from V and 0 bases from J, the gap between germline ends came to 19 bases. The CDR3 has 17 amino acids. From germline, CDR1 is SNHLY and CDR2 FYNNEI.

The chain recombines TRBV29-1 with TRBJ1-1; D is possibly TRBD1 (6 bases). V dropped 6 bases and J dropped 0 bases, with 8 bases sitting between them. The CDR3 is 12 amino acids. Germline CDR1 is SQVTM and CDR2 is ANQGSEA. DNA of the CDR3: TGCAGCGTCAAGGGGGTGAACACTGAAGCTTTCTTT. This translates into CSVKGVNTEAFF.

The V gene is TRBV18, the J gene TRBJ2-1; 15 bases fit TRBD2. Germline values: CDR1 KGHSH, CDR2 LQKENI. Trimming took 0 bases from V and 6 from J; bases not matched to a gene: 6. The CDR3 covers 18 residues. The CDR3 nucleotides are TGTGCCAGCTCACCACCGGGACTAGCGGGGGGCCTTGGCAATGAGCAGTTCTTC. Translated: CASSPPGLAGGLGNEQFF. Full variable domain (remainder filled in from reference TRBV18 and TRBJ2-1): NAGVMQNPRHLVRRRGQEARLRCSPMKGHSHVYWYRQLPEEGLKFMVYLQKENIIDESGMPKERFSAEFPKEGPSILRIQQVVRGDSAAYFCASSPPGLAGGLGNEQFFGPGTRLTVL.

This clone was picked up a small number of times. The chain employs TRBV5-4 and TRBJ2-5; the match to TRBD1 covers 7 bases. The junction had 4 bases not matched to a gene; V was cut back by 3 bases and J by 5 bases. Germline CDR1 and CDR2: SGHNT and YYREEE (reference sequence). This CDR3 is 13 amino acids long. For the CDR3, the DNA is TGTGCCAGCAGCTATACAGGGGAGGAGACCCAGTACTTC. It yields the protein CASSYTGEETQYF.

The chain has TRBV6-2 or TRBV6-3 and TRBJ1-2, with no clear D. This CDR3 is 17 amino acids long. The germline V gene has CDR1 MNHEY and CDR2 SVGEGT. The germline V and J ends were trimmed by 4 bases and 3 bases, with 21 bases remaining between them. The CDR3 coding sequence is TGTGCCAGCAGTTTCTTGCGTGGAGGGATAAGGGACTATGGCTACACCTTC. Translating it yields CASSFLRGGIRDYGYTF.

This chain links TRBV19 with TRBJ2-3, with 11 bases identical to TRBD2. This CDR3 spans 16 amino acids. J was trimmed by 1 base and V by 3 bases; bases with no gene match: 3. CDR1 and CDR2 (germline): LNHDA, SQIVND (reference sequence). Here the CDR3 reads CASSMGLAEGTDTQYF. The CDR3 coding sequence is TGTGCCAGTAGTATGGGACTAGCGGAAGGCACAGATACGCAGTATTTT.

The chain has TRBV7-9 and TRBJ1-2, with TRBD1 identical over 11 bases. CDR1 and CDR2 from the germline V gene are SEHNR and FQNEAQ (reference sequence). Trimming removed 4 bases from V and 3 bases from J; junction bases left unmatched: 4. The CDR3 sequence is 15 residues long. CDR3 nucleotide sequence: TGTGCCAGCAGCTCCCGGACAGGGGGCGACTATGGCTACACCTTC. Residues: CASSSRTGGDYGYTF. Full variable domain (remainder filled in from reference TRBV7-9 and TRBJ1-2): DTGVSQNPRHKITKRGQNVTFRCDPISEHNRLYWYRQTLGQGPEFLTYFQNEAQLEKSRLLSDRFSAERPKGSFSTLEIQRTEQGDSAMYLCASSSRTGGDYGYTFGSGTRLTVV.

This clone was recorded once. The genes are TRBV5-6 and TRBJ1-2; D is unclear. There are 15 residues in the CDR3. Germline V gene lookup returns CDR1 SGHDT and CDR2 YYEEEE. The V end lost 0 bases, the J end lost 3 bases, and 12 bases lay between the germline ends. As DNA, the CDR3 is TGTGCCAGCAGCTTGGGCGTAGACTCGCACTATGGCTACACCTTC. Translated: CASSLGVDSHYGYTF.

This clone was observed once. The chain joins TRBV19 to TRBJ1-4, with 7 bases aligning to TRBD1. Trimming cost V 3 bases and J 6 bases; bases outside gene matches: 13. Germline CDR1 and CDR2: LNHDA and SQIVND (reference sequence). The CDR3 consists of 17 residues. The CDR3 loop is CASSIALGQVFHEKLFF. The CDR3 DNA reads as TGTGCCAGTAGTATCGCCCTCGGACAGGTTTTTCATGAAAAACTGTTTTTT. The variable domain in full, with the rest retrieved from reference TRBV19 and TRBJ1-4, is DGGITQSPKYLFRKEGQNVTLSCEQNLNHDAMYWYRQDPGQGLRLIYYSQIVNDFQKGDIAEGYSVSREKKESFPLTVTSAQKNPTAFYLCASSIALGQVFHEKLFFGSGTQLSVL.

The gene calls are TRBV19 and TRBJ2-3; 9 positions match TRBD2. This CDR3 comprises 16 residues. Germline CDR1 and CDR2: LNHDA and SQIVND (reference sequence). After removal of 6 bases from V and 5 bases from J, the junction contained 12 bases not matched to a gene. The chain's CDR3 is CASSRGGSGGLDTQYF. CDR3 in DNA: TGTGCCAGTAGCCGCGGTGGTAGCGGGGGACTAGATACGCAGTATTTT.

V usage is TRBV29-1 and J usage is TRBJ2-1; tentative D call: TRBD1 (5 bases). The CDR3 runs to 12 residues. V dropped 2 bases and J dropped 7 bases, with 9 bases sitting between them. Germline V CDR1 and CDR2: SQVTM, ANQGSEA. The CDR3 bases are TGCAGCGTTGAACCCGACAGAAATGAGCAGTTCTTC. Protein product: CSVEPDRNEQFF.

Remarks on this clone: The sample contains more than one DNA sequence encoding this CDR3. V and J are TRBV9 and TRBJ1-2, with 8 bases lining up with TRBD1. Germline V lookup: CDR1 SGDLS, CDR2 YYNGEE. The CDR3 sequence is 14 residues long. Trimming at V came to 4 bases and at J to 4 bases, leaving 6 bases not matched to a gene. CDR3 DNA sequence: TGTGCCAGCAGCCCAAGGACAGGGACCTATGGCTACACCTTC. Translation gives CASSPRTGTYGYTF.

This clone was found a few times. The chain uses TRBV9 and TRBJ1-1; 7 nucleotides agree with TRBD1. With 0 bases clipped from V and 7 bases from J, the junction kept 9 bases outside the gene matches. Germline CDR1 and CDR2: SGDLS and YYNGEE. The CDR3 loop spans 15 amino acids. The CDR3 DNA sequence: TGTGCCAGCAGCGTAGCCCGACAGGGTGGTGGTGAAGCTTTCTTT. It is translated as CASSVARQGGGEAFF.